This TCR beta chain was sequenced in a study of T cells expressing NK-cell markers. About the research overall: Obtained from sorted CD3+CD56+NKG2C+, CD3+CD56+NKG2C- and CD3+CD56-NKG2C+ T cells were the TCR beta repertoires. Study-wide findings and caveats: For four donors, these clonotypes were likewise the leading ones in the CD3+CD56-NKG2C+ fraction.

UMI-tagged 5'RACE template switching yielded the TCR beta cDNA. From the 5' RACE reads, TCRdb lists one entry per CDR3 protein and no DNA. This sample contains 300,000 to 450,000 distinct CDR3 sequences. The CDR3 loop spans 14 amino acids. Germline V gene sequence: CDR1 SNHLY, CDR2 FYNNEI. With respect to this clonotype: The target antigen is unknown.

The V and J genes are TRBV2 and TRBJ2-7; lacking DNA, the TRBD1 call made by TCRdb goes unchecked. This TCR came from a man aged 18-70 years in good health. Sequenced sample: blood T cells: a sorted CD56 or NKG2C T cell subset, CD4+ or CD8+ T cells, or bulk PBMC T cells (not recorded which). CDR3 residues: CARAPRQGAHEQYF.